This TCR beta chain was sequenced during a study of response to subunit inactivated influenza vaccine. Unmatched junction bases numbered 13, after V lost 0 bases and J lost 0 bases. The CDR3 extends over 21 amino acids. Germline V gene lookup returns CDR1 SGHDN and CDR2 FVKESK. Each CDR3 protein is one row after TCRdb ran MiXCR on the RT-PCR reads. This sample has around 650,000 distinct CDR3 sequences, with 15% to 17% found just once. This rearrangement joins TRBV14 to TRBJ2-1; 11 bases align to TRBD2. The sequencing used PBMCs from blood, collected about 11 days after vaccination. The source is a man in his fifties or sixties who received an inactivated influenza vaccine. The CDR3 reads CASSQDLPLAGGFSSYNEQFF. The CDR3, as DNA: TGTGCCAGCAGCCAAGATCTCCCGCTAGCGGGAGGATTCAGCTCCTACAATGAGCAGTTCTTC.